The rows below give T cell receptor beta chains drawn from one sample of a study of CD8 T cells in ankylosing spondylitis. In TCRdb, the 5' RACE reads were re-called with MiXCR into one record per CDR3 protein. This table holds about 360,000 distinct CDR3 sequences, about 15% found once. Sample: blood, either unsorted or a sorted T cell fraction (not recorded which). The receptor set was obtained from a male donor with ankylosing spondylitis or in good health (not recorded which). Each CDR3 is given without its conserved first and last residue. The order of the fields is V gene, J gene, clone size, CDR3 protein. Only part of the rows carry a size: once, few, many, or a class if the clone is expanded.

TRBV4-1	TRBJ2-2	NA	ASSWPARPGELF
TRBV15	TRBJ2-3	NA	ATSRDNRDTQY
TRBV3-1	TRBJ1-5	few	ASSPNRGNQPQH
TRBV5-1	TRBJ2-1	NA	ASSLGPSGGNEQF
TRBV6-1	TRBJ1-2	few	ASSRWLTNYGYT
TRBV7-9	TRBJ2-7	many	ASSATLAASSYEQY
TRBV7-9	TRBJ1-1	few	AISWGAGSEAF
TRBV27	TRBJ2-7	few	ATIRQGGFEQY
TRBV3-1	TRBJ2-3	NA	ASSPPAGGSTDTQY
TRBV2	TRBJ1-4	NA	ASRADRVEKLF
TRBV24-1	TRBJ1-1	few	ATRDRDYTEAF
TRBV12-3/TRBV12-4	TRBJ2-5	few	ASSAGLAVPTQY
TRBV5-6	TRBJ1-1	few	ASSLELWSEAF
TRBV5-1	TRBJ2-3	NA	ASSSERWADTQY
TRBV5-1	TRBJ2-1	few	ASRPTSGSSYNEQF
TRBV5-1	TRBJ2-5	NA	ASSWLGDGQETQY
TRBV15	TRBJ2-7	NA	ATSRRGGYEQY
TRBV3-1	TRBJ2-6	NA	ASSHRPSGANVLT
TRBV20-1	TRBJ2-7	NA	SAPGQGLWEQY
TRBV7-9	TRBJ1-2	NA	ASSSSGRTSNGYT
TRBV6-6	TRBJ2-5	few	ATTGQSETQY
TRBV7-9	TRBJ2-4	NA	ASSLVGGAGNIQY
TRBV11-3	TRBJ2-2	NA	ASGDRGNGKLF
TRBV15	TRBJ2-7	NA	ATSSSSGRVAYEQY
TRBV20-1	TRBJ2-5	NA	SANGRLETQY
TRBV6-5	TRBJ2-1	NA	ASTASNEQF
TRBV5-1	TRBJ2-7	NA	ASSRPLGGSYEQY
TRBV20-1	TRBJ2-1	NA	SARDITGTSGRYNEQF
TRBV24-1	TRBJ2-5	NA	ATSGPGVQETQY
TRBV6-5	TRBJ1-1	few	ASSYMVGGDSEAF
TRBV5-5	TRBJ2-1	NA	ASSLTSGGAVEQF
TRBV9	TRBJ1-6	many	ASSQGTAYNSPLH
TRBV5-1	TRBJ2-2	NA	ASSFTSQNTGELF
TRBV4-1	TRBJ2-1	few	ASSRGGVTGEQF
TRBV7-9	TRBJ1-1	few	ASSDYSARNTEAF
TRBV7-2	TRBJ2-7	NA	ASSFLEGGEQY
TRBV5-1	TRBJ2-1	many	ASSPTQYEQF
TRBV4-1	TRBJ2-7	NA	ASSQRALAGVFYEQY
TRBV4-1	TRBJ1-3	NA	ASSQDPPTGGGSGNTIY
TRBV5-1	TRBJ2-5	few	ASSEQGRETQY
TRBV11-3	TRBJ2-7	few	ASSLSRTEQY
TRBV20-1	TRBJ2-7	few	SASGVSYEQY
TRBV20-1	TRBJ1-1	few	SGNGGITEAF
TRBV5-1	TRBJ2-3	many	ASTVYPGTGDTQY
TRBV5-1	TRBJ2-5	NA	ASSLGTGRGKETQY
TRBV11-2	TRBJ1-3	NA	ASSFPTNGWDSGNTIY
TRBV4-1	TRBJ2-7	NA	ASSPDSHPAYEQY
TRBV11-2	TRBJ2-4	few	ASSLFIRRSGPAKNIQY
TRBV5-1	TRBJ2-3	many	ASGRGSTDTQY
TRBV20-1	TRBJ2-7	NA	SLTSGSSHEQY
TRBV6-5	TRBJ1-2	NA	ASSNRQGFYGYT
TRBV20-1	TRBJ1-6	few	SARPIGVDSPLH
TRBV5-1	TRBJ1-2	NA	ASREPGQGYT
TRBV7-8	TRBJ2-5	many	ASLGLGQETQY
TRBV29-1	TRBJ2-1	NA	SVEGMRLLLGNEQF
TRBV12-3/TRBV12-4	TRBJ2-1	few	ASKQGAYNEQF
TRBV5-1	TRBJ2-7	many	ASSWGQAGWEQY
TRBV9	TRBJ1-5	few	ASTQDRGNQPQH
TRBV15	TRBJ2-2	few	ATGRGGAEFAGELF
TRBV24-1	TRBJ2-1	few	ATSDSHSNEQF